The rows below give T cell receptor beta chains drawn from one sample of a study of tumor and adjacent non-tumor tissue in lung cancer. TCRdb passed the multiplex PCR reads through MiXCR, listing each CDR3 protein once. The data contain about 100,000 distinct CDR3 sequences, less than 75% of them singletons. Sequences were obtained from distant non-tumor lung tissue. Receptor source: a man aged 30 to 45 with non-small cell lung cancer. The CDR3 runs from the conserved cysteine through the conserved F or W. A D gene is named only where the DNA matches it firmly. Size tells how often a clone was seen (once, few, many) or the class of an expanded clone, and some rows leave it out.

d_call	clone_size	j_call	v_call	cdr3_aa	cdr3_nt
-	many	TRBJ1-4	TRBV20-1	CSAAGTTNEKLFF	TGCAGTGCAGCCGGGACAACTAATGAAAAACTGTTTTTT
-	few	TRBJ1-5	TRBV4-1	CASSQVRGEYWPQHF	TGCGCCAGCAGCCAAGTCAGGGGCGAGTATTGGCCCCAGCATTTT
-	few	TRBJ2-2	TRBV11-2	CASSLDLTGKLFF	TGTGCCAGCAGCTTGGATCTCACCGGGAAGCTGTTTTTT
-	many	TRBJ2-5	TRBV5-6	CASSFEETQYF	TGTGCCAGCAGCTTTGAGGAGACCCAGTACTTC
-	-	TRBJ2-5	TRBV6-5	CGSSYSADPETQYF	TGTGGCAGCAGTTACTCGGCAGACCCCGAGACCCAGTACTTC
-	-	TRBJ1-5	TRBV12-3/TRBV12-4	CASDLISQPQHF	TGTGCCAGTGACCTCATAAGTCAGCCCCAGCATTTT
-	-	TRBJ2-7	TRBV11-2	CASNTETYEQYF	TGTGCCAGCAACACGGAGACCTACGAGCAATACTTC
TRBD1	-	TRBJ2-7	TRBV6-5	CASSWGEGAYVQYF	TGTGCCAGCAGTTGGGGAGAGGGGGCTTACGTGCAGTACTTC
-	-	TRBJ2-6	TRBV12-3/TRBV12-4	CASRSGATGANVLTF	TGTGCCAGCAGGTCAGGGGCGACGGGGGCCAACGTCCTGACTTTC
-	many	TRBJ1-1	TRBV29-1	CSVEYGMNTEAFF	TGCAGCGTTGAATACGGGATGAACACTGAAGCTTTCTTT
-	-	TRBJ1-1	TRBV4-3	CHSSQDKWLSEDFF	TGCCACAGCAGCCAAGACAAGTGGCTCAGTGAAGATTTCTTT
-	-	TRBJ2-5	TRBV20-1	CSASGPDEEIQYF	TGCAGTGCCAGTGGACCAGACGAAGAAATCCAGTACTTC
-	-	TRBJ2-3	TRBV4-3	CASSQGGYTDTHYF	TGCGCCAGCAGCCAAGGAGGCTACACAGATACGCATTATTTT
-	-	TRBJ2-5	TRBV2	CASSEVRQETQYF	TGTGCCAGCAGTGAAGTACGCCAAGAGACCCAGTACTTC
-	-	TRBJ2-2	TRBV6-1	CASSSLASNTGELFF	TGCGCCAGCAGTAGCCTGGCGTCGAACACCGGGGAGCTGTTTTTT
TRBD1	-	TRBJ2-1	TRBV4-2	CASSHRQGLNEQSF	TGTGCCAGCAGCCACAGACAGGGCTTAAATGAGCAGTCCTTT
-	-	TRBJ2-7	TRBV29-1	CRVGWGGDEQYF	TGCAGGGTTGGATGGGGCGGCGATGAGCAGTACTTC
TRBD2	-	TRBJ2-7	TRBV4-2	CASSQVELAGGPSDEQYF	TGTGCCAGCAGCCAAGTGGAACTAGCGGGGGGTCCATCGGACGAGCAGTACTTC
TRBD1	-	TRBJ1-1	TRBV11-2	CASNLTQGARTEAFF	TGTGCCAGCAACTTAACACAGGGGGCGAGAACTGAAGCTTTCTTT
-	many	TRBJ2-1	TRBV24-1	CATSDPNYNEQFF	TGTGCCACCAGTGACCCCAACTACAATGAGCAGTTCTTC
TRBD2	-	TRBJ2-7	TRBV11-3	CASSIRTSGSLQQYF	TGTGCCAGCAGCATCCGGACTAGTGGGTCGCTACAGCAGTACTTC
-	many	TRBJ1-5	TRBV6-2/TRBV6-3	CASSYGTGNNQPQHF	TGTGCCAGCAGTTACGGTACGGGTAACAATCAGCCCCAGCATTTT
TRBD1	medium-sized	TRBJ2-7	TRBV29-1	CSVHEGTGYYEQYF	TGCAGCGTTCATGAAGGGACAGGATACTACGAGCAGTACTTC
-	-	TRBJ2-3	TRBV20-1	CSAGGLSTDTQYF	TGCAGTGCTGGCGGACTTAGCACAGATACGCAGTACTTT
TRBD1	-	TRBJ1-2	TRBV11-2	CTSSLLTGGARGYTF	TGTACCAGCAGCCTATTAACAGGGGGCGCGCGGGGCTACACCTTC